The TCR beta chain described here comes from a study of regulatory T cells in long-lasting Graves disease. Described time point: persistent/refractory GD, antithyroid drugs over 5 years with positive TRAb. Making the TCR library involved RNA that had been extracted from PBMCs. Of note for this clonotype: Possible read error: a much larger clone is one base away.

Both iRepertoire HTBI primers and Arm-PCR of CDR3 regions were used to build the TCR beta libraries. TCRdb ran MiXCR on the multiplex PCR reads and lists one entry per CDR3 protein. Here the sample spans approximately 440,000 distinct CDR3 sequences, 20% to 25% being singletons. CDR1 is DFQATT and CDR2 is SNEGSKA in the germline V gene (reference sequence). The CDR3 consists of 14 residues. The source material was peripheral blood mononuclear cells (PBMCs), sampled when the disease was refractory, from a patient treated with antithyroid drugs. This chain uses TRBV20-1 with TRBJ1-3; D may be TRBD1 (5 bases). This sequence was found in a female donor with Graves disease. Here the CDR3 DNA reads TGCAGTGCTAGTATTGGGGACTCTGGAACCACCATATATTTT. Translation gives CSASIGDSGTTIYF.